One sample yielded the 24 T cell receptor beta chains listed below, sequenced in a study of cytomegalovirus exposure and HLA in healthy donors. The primer mix had 60 Vbeta and 13 Jbeta primers. Sequencing was performed with immunoSEQ multiplex PCR; in TCRdb, only in-frame clones are kept and a portion is missing. The profile shows 30,000 to 40,000 clones, nearly 70% of them singletons. The sample taken for sequencing was PBMCs. The receptors stem from a man aged 30-40 years in good health and CMV-seronegative.

The chain combines TRBV21-1 with TRBJ2-7; the table gives TRBD2 as D, unverified against the DNA. TRBV21-1 represents a pseudogene. The CDR3 runs to 15 residues. Here the CDR3 reads CASSKESGSEYEQYF. The CDR3 nucleotides are TGTGCCAGCAGCAAAGAAAGCGGGAGTGAGTACGAGCAGTACTTC.

The chain joins TRBV4-3 to TRBJ2-7, with D maybe TRBD1 (6 bases). From germline, CDR1 is LGHNA and CDR2 YSLEER. CDR3 length: 16 residues. V lost 2 bases to trimming and J lost 6 bases, with 20 bases between them. The CDR3 protein is CASSQSLGNRAGEQYF. The CDR3 DNA reads as TGCGCCAGCAGCCAATCCCTAGGGAACAGGGCGGGCGAGCAGTACTTC.

The gene calls are TRBV5-1 and TRBJ2-1; tentatively, D is TRBD2 (5 bases). Germline values: CDR1 SGHRS, CDR2 YFSETQ. The CDR3 has 16 amino acids. Trimming removed 0 bases from V and 8 bases from J, with 18 bases in between. In nucleotides, the CDR3 is TGCGCCAGCAGCTTGGCCGGGATAGTTCGCTTCGATGAGCAGTTCTTC. Encoded protein: CASSLAGIVRFDEQFF.

V is TRBV25-1 and J is TRBJ1-3; D not certain. The CDR3 is 13 residues long. Germline lookup yields CDR1 MGHDK and CDR2 SYGVNS. The germline V and J ends were trimmed by 5 bases and 0 bases, with 5 bases remaining between them. The CDR3 is CASSYSSGNTIYF. CDR3 DNA sequence: TGTGCCAGCAGTTACAGCTCTGGAAACACCATATATTTT.

This rearrangement joins TRBV28 to TRBJ2-5; D is undetermined. V gave up 2 bases and J gave up 5 bases, with 15 bases separating them. This CDR3 has 15 amino acids. CDR1 MDHEN and CDR2 SYDVKM come from the germline V gene. This chain's CDR3 is CASSLSAYPVETQYF. In nucleotides, the CDR3 is TGTGCCAGCAGTTTAAGCGCGTACCCCGTTGAGACCCAGTACTTC.

The genes are TRBV28 and TRBJ1-2; tentatively, D is TRBD1 (5 bases). CDR1 is MDHEN, CDR2 SYDVKM, per germline. V was clipped by 7 bases and J by 8 bases, with 20 bases between them. This CDR3 spans 14 amino acids. This CDR3 reads CASTRQTYGYGYTF. The CDR3 DNA reads TGTGCCAGCACCCGACAGACATATGGTTACGGCTACACCTTC.

The chain has TRBV5-6 and TRBJ2-1; 9 nucleotides align to TRBD1. V lost 0 bases to trimming and J lost 7 bases; unmatched junction nucleotides: 8. CDR3 length: 16 residues. CDR1 SGHDT and CDR2 YYEEEE come from the germline V gene. CDR3 nucleotide sequence: TGTGCCAGCAGCTTGGTCTCGACAGGGGGGAGGAATGAGCAGTTCTTC. Its protein is CASSLVSTGGRNEQFF. Full variable domain (remainder filled in from reference TRBV5-6 and TRBJ2-1): DAGVTQSPTHLIKTRGQQVTLRCSPKSGHDTVSWYQQALGQGPQFIFQYYEEEERQRGNFPDRFSGHQFPNYSSELNVNALLLGDSALYLCASSLVSTGGRNEQFFGPGTRLTVL.

V gene TRBV29-1 combines with J gene TRBJ2-7, with TRBD2 matching 9 bases. Trimming cost V 6 bases and J 2 bases; bases outside gene matches: 11. The CDR3 is 15 amino acids. Germline-derived CDR1 and CDR2 are SQVTM and ANQGSEA. The CDR3 DNA follows: TGCAGCGTGCAGCTACTAGCGGGTGGACCCTACGAGCAGTACTTC. Protein sequence: CSVQLLAGGPYEQYF.

This sequence joins TRBV6-1 and TRBJ2-2; 10 nucleotides match TRBD1. The CDR3 is 15 residues long. V shed 8 bases, J shed 4 bases, and the junction held 7 bases outside the gene matches. Germline lookup yields CDR1 MNHNS and CDR2 SASEGT. In DNA form, the CDR3 reads TGTGCCAGCGGCCGGGACAGGGGTAGCACCGGGGAGCTGTTTTTT. Its translation is CASGRDRGSTGELFF.

In this sample, this clone is large. The chain is built from TRBV7-9 and TRBJ2-6, with TRBD2 matching 7 bases. The CDR3 is 18 residues long. Germline loops: CDR1 SEHNR, CDR2 FQNEAQ (reference sequence). With V trimmed by 3 bases and J by 6 bases, 14 bases remained unmatched. The CDR3 DNA reads as TGTGCCAGCAGCTTCTCCGGGACTATGCTCTCTTTGGCCAACGTCCTGACTTTC. Its protein product is CASSFSGTMLSLANVLTF.

The chain recombines TRBV2 with TRBJ2-5, with 8 positions matching TRBD2. J was trimmed by 7 bases and V by 8 bases; bases with no gene match: 3. There are 11 residues in the CDR3. Germline V CDR1 and CDR2: SNHLY, FYNNEI. CDR3 sequence reads: CASHRGGTQYF. DNA for the CDR3: TGTGCCAGCCACCGGGGGGGGACCCAGTACTTC.

The chain combines TRBV6-5 with TRBJ2-5; 8 nucleotides line up with TRBD1. The CDR3 has 14 residues. Germline V gives CDR1 MNHEY, CDR2 SVGAGI. V was clipped by 6 bases and J by 5 bases; unmatched bases: 8. CDR3 protein: CASRTGGFGETQYF. CDR3 in DNA: TGTGCCAGCAGAACAGGGGGGTTCGGGGAGACCCAGTACTTC.

This chain uses TRBV5-4 with TRBJ2-3, with D possibly matching TRBD1 (6 bases). Germline lookup yields CDR1 SGHNT and CDR2 YYREEE (reference sequence). The V end was cut by 1 base, the J end by 5 bases, with 11 bases between. This CDR3 spans 14 amino acids. CDR3 residues: CASSLSRGIDTQYF. CDR3 coding DNA: TGTGCCAGCAGCTTGTCGAGGGGGATAGATACGCAGTATTTT.

This rearrangement joins TRBV11-2 to TRBJ2-1; maybe TRBD2 (6 bases). V was shortened by 0 bases and J by 2 bases, with 8 bases between the two germline ends. Germline V CDR1 and CDR2: SGHAT, FQNNGV. The CDR3 has 15 amino acids. For the CDR3, the DNA is TGTGCCAGCAGCTTAGATCAGCGGGCCTACAATGAGCAGTTCTTC. Translating gives CASSLDQRAYNEQFF.

This clone was counted between two and nine times. The chain joins TRBV6-1 to TRBJ1-1; 7 nucleotides align to TRBD1. From germline, CDR1 is MNHNS and CDR2 SASEGT. CDR3 length: 15 amino acids. V was pared by 5 bases and J by 1 base, with 7 bases of the junction left unmatched. The CDR3 reads CASSTPRGRNTEAFF. The CDR3 DNA reads as TGTGCCAGCAGTACCCCCAGGGGGAGGAACACTGAAGCTTTCTTT.

The V call is TRBV29-1, the J call TRBJ1-1; no definite D call. Trimming took off 6 bases at V and 1 base at J, with 9 bases between the two ends. This CDR3 is 12 amino acids long. Germline loops: CDR1 SQVTM, CDR2 ANQGSEA. The CDR3, as DNA: TGCAGCGTACAACAGAGGAACACTGAAGCTTTCTTT. It encodes CSVQQRNTEAFF.

This clone was seen a few times. The DNA for the CDR3 is TGTGCCTGGAGTGTACTGGGACATACCTACTACAATGAGCAGTTCTTC. The encoded protein is CAWSVLGHTYYNEQFF. This chain links TRBV30 with TRBJ2-1; D is perhaps TRBD1 (6 bases). The CDR3 covers 16 residues. Germline V gives CDR1 GTSNPN, CDR2 SVGIG (reference sequence). V lost 0 bases to trimming and J lost 3 bases, with 15 bases between them.

This clone was observed once. V usage is TRBV11-2 and J usage is TRBJ1-1, with D perhaps matching TRBD1 (6 bases). Per germline, CDR1 SGHAT and CDR2 FQNNGV. The CDR3 is made up of 14 amino acids. Trimming pared 5 bases from V and 1 base from J, leaving 11 bases between. CDR3 DNA: TGTGCCAGCAGCCCTAACAGGGCGAACACTGAAGCTTTCTTT. Its protein is CASSPNRANTEAFF.

The CDR3: CASSYFRDAAGEQYF. The DNA of the CDR3 is TGTGCCAGCAGTTACTTTCGCGACGCGGCTGGTGAGCAGTACTTC. V and J are TRBV6-5 and TRBJ2-7; D is unresolved. This CDR3 region has 15 residues. V was shortened by 1 base and J by 7 bases, with 17 bases between the two germline ends. Germline lookup yields CDR1 MNHEY and CDR2 SVGAGI.

The genes are TRBV7-8 and TRBJ1-1, with D perhaps TRBD1 (5 bases). The V end was cut by 2 bases, the J end by 2 bases, with 12 bases between. This CDR3 is 15 amino acids long. The V gene's germline CDR1 is SGHVS and CDR2 FQNEAQ. The CDR3 sequence is CASSLSTTANTEAFF. Written as DNA, the CDR3 is TGTGCCAGCAGCTTATCGACGACAGCCAACACTGAAGCTTTCTTT.

V gene TRBV16 combines with J gene TRBJ1-2, with D tentatively TRBD1 (5 bases). This CDR3 region has 11 residues. Trimming pared 1 base from V and 13 bases from J, leaving 10 bases between. From germline, CDR1 is KGHSY and CDR2 FQNENV. The CDR3 coding sequence is TGTGCCAGCAGCCAATTCAACAGGTGCACCTTC. As protein: CASSQFNRCTF.

This clone was seen only a few times. The CDR3 here is CASTPGGSGNTIYF. DNA of the CDR3: TGTGCCAGCACCCCGGGGGGTTCTGGAAACACCATATATTTT. The rearrangement links TRBV6-5 to TRBJ1-3; D may be TRBD1 (5 bases). V lost 7 bases and J lost 1, with 11 bases in between. In germline, CDR1 is MNHEY, CDR2 SVGAGI. The CDR3 extends over 14 amino acids.

The DNA for the CDR3 is TGCGCCAGCAGCCAAGGAGGGCGAGGCGGCACTGAAGCTTTCTTT. This gives the protein CASSQGGRGGTEAFF. The V gene is TRBV4-3, the J gene TRBJ1-1, with D hard to call. The CDR3 has 15 residues. V gave up 1 base and J gave up 4 bases, with 13 bases separating them. Germline-derived CDR1 and CDR2 are LGHNA and YSLEER.

V and J are TRBV7-2 and TRBJ2-3, with D perhaps TRBD1 (5 bases). With 6 bases removed from V and 4 bases from J, the gap between germline ends came to 11 bases. CDR1 and CDR2 (germline): SGHTA, FQGNSA. CDR3 size: 13 residues. The CDR3 region has the DNA TGTGCCAGCAGACCAGGGTCAGCAGATACGCAGTATTTT. It specifies CASRPGSADTQYF.